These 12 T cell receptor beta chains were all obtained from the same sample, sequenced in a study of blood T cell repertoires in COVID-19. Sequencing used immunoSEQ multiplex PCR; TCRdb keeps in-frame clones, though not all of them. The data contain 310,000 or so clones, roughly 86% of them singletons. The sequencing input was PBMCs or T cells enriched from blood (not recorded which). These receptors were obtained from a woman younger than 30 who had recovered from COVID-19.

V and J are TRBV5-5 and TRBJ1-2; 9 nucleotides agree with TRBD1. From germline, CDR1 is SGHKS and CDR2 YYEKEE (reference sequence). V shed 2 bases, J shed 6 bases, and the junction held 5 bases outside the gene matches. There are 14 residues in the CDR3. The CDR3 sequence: CASSFPTGGDGYTF. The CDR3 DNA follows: TGTGCCAGCAGCTTCCCCACAGGGGGCGATGGCTACACCTTC.

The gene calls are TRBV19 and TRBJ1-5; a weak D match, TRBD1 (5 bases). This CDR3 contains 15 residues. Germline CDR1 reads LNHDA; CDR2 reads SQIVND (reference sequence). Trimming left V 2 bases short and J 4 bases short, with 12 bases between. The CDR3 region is CASSIRGRWNQPQHF. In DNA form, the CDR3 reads TGTGCCAGTAGTATAAGGGGAAGGTGGAATCAGCCCCAGCATTTT.

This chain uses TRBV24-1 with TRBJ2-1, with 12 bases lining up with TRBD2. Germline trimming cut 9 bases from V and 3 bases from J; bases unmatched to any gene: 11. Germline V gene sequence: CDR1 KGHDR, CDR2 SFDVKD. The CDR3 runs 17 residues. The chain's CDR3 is CATAGLAGLGVYNEQFF. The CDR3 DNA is TGTGCCACCGCAGGACTAGCGGGGTTAGGCGTCTACAATGAGCAGTTCTTC.

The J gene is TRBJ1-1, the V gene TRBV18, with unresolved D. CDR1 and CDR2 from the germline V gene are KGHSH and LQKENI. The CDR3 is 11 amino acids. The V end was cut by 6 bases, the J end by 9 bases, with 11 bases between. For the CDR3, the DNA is TGTGCCAGCTCCCCTAAGACTCAAGCTTTCTTT. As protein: CASSPKTQAFF.

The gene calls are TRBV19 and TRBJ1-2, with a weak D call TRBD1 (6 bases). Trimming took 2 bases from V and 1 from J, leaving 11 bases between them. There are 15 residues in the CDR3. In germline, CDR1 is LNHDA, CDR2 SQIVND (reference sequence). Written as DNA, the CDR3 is TGTGCCAGTAGTATATGGGACACGAATAACTATGGCTACACCTTC. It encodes CASSIWDTNNYGYTF.

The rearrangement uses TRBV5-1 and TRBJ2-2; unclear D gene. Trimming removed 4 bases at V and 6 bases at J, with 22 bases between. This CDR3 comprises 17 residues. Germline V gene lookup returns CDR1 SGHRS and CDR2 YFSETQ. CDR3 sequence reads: CASSPERSAPIPGELFF. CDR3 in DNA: TGCGCCAGCAGCCCTGAGAGGTCAGCCCCAATTCCCGGGGAGCTGTTTTTT. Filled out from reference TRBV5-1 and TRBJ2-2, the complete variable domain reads KAGVTQTPRYLIKTRGQQVTLSCSPISGHRSVSWYQQTPGQGLQFLFEYFSETQRNKGNFPGRFSGRQFSNSRSEMNVSTLELGDSALYLCASSPERSAPIPGELFFGEGSRLTVL.

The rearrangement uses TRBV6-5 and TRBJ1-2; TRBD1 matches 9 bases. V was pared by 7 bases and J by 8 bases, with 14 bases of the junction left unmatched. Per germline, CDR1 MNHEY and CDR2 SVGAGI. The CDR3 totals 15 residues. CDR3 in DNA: TGTGCCAGCAATCGGGAACAGGGGGCGTCGGGGGGCTACACCTTC. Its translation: CASNREQGASGGYTF.

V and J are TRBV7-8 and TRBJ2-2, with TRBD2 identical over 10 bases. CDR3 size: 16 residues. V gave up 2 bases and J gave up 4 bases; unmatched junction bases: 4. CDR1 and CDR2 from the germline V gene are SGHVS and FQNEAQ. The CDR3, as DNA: TGTGCCAGCAGCTTACGGACTAGCGGACCCACCGGGGAGCTGTTTTTT. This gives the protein CASSLRTSGPTGELFF.

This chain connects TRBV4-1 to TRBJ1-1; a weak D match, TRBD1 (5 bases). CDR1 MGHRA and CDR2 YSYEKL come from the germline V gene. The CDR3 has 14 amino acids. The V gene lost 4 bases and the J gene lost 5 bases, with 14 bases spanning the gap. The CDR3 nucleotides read TGCGCCAGCAGCCCGGTTGTTAGGGGAACTGAAGCTTTCTTT. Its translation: CASSPVVRGTEAFF.

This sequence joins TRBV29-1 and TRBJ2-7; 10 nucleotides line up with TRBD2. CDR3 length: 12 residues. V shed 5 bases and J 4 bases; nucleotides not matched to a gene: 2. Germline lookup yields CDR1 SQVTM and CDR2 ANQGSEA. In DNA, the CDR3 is TGCAGCGTTTTAGCGGGGGGTTACGAGCAGTACTTC. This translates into CSVLAGGYEQYF.

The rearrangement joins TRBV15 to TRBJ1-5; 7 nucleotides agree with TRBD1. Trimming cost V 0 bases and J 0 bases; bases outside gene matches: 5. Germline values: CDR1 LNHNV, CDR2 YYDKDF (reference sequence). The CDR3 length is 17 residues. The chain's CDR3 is CATSRDTGAYSNQPQHF. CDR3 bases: TGTGCCACCAGCAGAGACACAGGGGCTTATAGCAATCAGCCCCAGCATTTT.

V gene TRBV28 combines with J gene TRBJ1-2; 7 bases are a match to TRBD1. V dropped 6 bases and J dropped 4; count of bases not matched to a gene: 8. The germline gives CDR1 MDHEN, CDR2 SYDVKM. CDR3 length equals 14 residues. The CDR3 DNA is TGTGCCAGCAGCCGAGAGGACAGGCTCTATGGCTACACCTTC. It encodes CASSREDRLYGYTF.